The subject of this entry is one T cell receptor (beta chain). Some clones are missing from TCRdb's copy, which holds only in-frame ones; the method was immunoSEQ multiplex PCR. Counted here are approximately 120,000 clones, around four fifths occurring once; the ten biggest clones make up 15% to 20%. The data derive from a study of blood T cell repertoires in COVID-19. Looking at the study overall: The United States, Italy and Spain supplied acute and convalescent COVID-19 samples.

The CDR3 is 17 residues long. The germline V gene encodes CDR1 SGHRS and CDR2 YFSETQ. V trimming: 2 bases; J trimming: 6 bases; junction bases outside the gene matches: 8. The gene calls are TRBV5-1 and TRBJ2-2, with 12 positions matching TRBD2. This TCR was sampled from a woman aged 60 to 75 with acute or convalescent COVID-19. Sequenced input: peripheral blood. CDR3 amino acids: CASSFTSGGPHPGELFF. CDR3 nucleotide sequence: TGCGCCAGCAGCTTTACTAGCGGGGGGCCCCACCCCGGGGAGCTGTTTTTT.